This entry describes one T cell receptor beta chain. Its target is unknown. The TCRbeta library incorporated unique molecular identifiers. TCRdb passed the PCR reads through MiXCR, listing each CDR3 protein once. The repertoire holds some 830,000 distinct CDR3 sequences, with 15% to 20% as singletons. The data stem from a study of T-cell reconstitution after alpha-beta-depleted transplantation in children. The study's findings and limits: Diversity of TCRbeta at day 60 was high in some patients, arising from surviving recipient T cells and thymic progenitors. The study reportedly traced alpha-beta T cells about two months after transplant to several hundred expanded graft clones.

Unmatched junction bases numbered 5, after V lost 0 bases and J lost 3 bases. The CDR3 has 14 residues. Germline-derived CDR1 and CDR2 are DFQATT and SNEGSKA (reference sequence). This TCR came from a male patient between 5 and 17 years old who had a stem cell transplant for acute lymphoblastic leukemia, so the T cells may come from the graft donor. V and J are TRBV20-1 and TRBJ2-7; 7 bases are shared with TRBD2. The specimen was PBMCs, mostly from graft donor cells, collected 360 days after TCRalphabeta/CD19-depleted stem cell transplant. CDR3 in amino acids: CSARDGGVFYEQYF. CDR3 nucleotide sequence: TGCAGTGCTAGAGATGGGGGGGTCTTCTACGAGCAGTACTTC.